This TCR beta chain was profiled in a study of blood T cell repertoires in COVID-19. Study-wide background: Nucleic acid was either cDNA or gDNA, and it came from T cells, B-cell-depleted T cells, or PBMCs.

Profiling relied on immunoSEQ multiplex PCR, and the TCRdb table lists in-frame clones only, not all of them. The sample has 200,000 or so clones, around 82% seen once; the top ten hold about 7%. Participants came from some 26 US areas, aged about 18 to 89 years. Participant-given clinical history determined each cohort assignment. Germline CDR1 is LGHNA and CDR2 is YSLEER. This CDR3 has 15 amino acids. V gave up 0 bases and J gave up 4 bases, with 10 bases separating them. The TCR sequence derives from a woman aged 40 to 50 with acute COVID-19. The material sequenced was PBMCs or T cells enriched from blood (not recorded which). The V and J genes are TRBV4-3 and TRBJ1-3; tentative D call: TRBD1 (5 bases). The CDR3 region is CASSQDKTAGNTIYF. The DNA of the CDR3 is TGCGCCAGCAGCCAAGATAAGACAGCCGGAAACACCATATATTTT.